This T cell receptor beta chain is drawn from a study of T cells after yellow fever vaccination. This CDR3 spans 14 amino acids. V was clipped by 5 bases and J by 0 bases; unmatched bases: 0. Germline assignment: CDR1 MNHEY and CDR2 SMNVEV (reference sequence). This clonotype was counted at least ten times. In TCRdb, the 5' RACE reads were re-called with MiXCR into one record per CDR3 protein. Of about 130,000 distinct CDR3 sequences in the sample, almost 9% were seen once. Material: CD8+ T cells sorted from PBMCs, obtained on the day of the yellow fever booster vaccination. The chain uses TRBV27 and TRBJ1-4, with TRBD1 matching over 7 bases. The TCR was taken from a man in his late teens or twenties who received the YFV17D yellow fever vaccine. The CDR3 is CASSTGATNEKLFF. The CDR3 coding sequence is TGTGCCAGCAGTACAGGGGCAACTAATGAAAAACTGTTTTTT.